Included here is one T cell receptor (beta chain) sequence, with context. The antigen is unknown. This sample stems from a study of PD-1 blockade in classical Hodgkin lymphoma. Trimming stripped 3 bases from V and 1 base from J, with 4 bases between. The CDR3 runs 14 residues. The germline gives CDR1 MNHEY, CDR2 SVGAGI. Every patient had relapsed following autologous stem cell transplantation, and cohorts differed in brentuximab vedotin exposure. When best responses were assessed, they were complete response, partial response or progressive disease. Study-level points and caveats: Whoever responded completely had baseline diversity much like that seen in newly diagnosed patients. Reports described newly diagnosed patients as having lower baseline TCR diversity than healthy donors.

Produced via immunoSEQ multiplex PCR; TCRdb's table is partial and in-frame only. The repertoire consists of 40,000 to 50,000 clones, with roughly 70% occurring once and the leading ten covering 20% to 25%. The sequencing here drew on peripheral blood mononuclear cells (PBMCs), taken at baseline. The clonotype originates from a human donor with classical Hodgkin lymphoma. This chain uses TRBV6-5 with TRBJ2-6, with D hard to call. CDR3 protein: CASSYQSGANVLTF. In DNA, the CDR3 is TGTGCCAGCAGTTATCAATCTGGGGCCAACGTCCTGACTTTC.